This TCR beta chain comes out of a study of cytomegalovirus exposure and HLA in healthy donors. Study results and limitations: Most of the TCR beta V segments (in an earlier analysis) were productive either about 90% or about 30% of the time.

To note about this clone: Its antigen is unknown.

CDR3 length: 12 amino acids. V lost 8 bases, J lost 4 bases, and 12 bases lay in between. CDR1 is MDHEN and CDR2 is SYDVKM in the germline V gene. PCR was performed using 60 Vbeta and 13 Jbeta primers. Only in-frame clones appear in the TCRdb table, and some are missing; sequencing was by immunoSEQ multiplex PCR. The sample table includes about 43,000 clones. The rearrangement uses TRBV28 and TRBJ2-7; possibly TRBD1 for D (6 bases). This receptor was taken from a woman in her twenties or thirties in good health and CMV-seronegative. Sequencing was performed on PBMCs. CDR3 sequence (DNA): TGTGCCAGCTGTACACAGGGTTACGAGCAGTACTTC. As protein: CASCTQGYEQYF. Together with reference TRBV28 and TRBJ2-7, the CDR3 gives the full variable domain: DVKVTQSSRYLVKRTGEKVFLECVQDMDHENMFWYRQDPGLGLRLIYFSYDVKMKEKGDIPEGYSVSREKKERFSLILESASTNQTSMYLCASCTQGYEQYFGPGTRLTVT.